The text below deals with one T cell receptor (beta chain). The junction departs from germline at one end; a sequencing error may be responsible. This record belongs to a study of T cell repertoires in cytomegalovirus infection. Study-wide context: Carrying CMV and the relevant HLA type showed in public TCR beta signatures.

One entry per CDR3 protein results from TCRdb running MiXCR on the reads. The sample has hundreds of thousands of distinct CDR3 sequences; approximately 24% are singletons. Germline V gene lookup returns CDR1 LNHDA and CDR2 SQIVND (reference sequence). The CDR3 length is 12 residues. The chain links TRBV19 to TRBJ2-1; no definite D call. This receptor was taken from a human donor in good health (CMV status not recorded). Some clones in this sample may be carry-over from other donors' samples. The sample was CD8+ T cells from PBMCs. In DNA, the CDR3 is TGTGCCAGTAGTATGGAAGACGATGAGCAGCTCTTC. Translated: CASSMEDDEQLF.